The next 5 T cell receptor beta chains were all read from a single sample in a study of CD8+CD57+ T cells in acquired aplastic anemia. CDR3 and TCR beta VDJ profiling relied on a genomic DNA template. TCRdb re-called the reads with MiXCR, one entry per CDR3 protein. This sample has some 130,000 distinct CDR3 sequences, with about 48% found just once. The specimen sequenced was sorted CD4+, CD8+, or CD8+CD57+ T cells (not recorded which) from PBMCs. The receptors stem from a human donor in good health, serving as a control.

In its sample, this clonotype was seen many times. The rearrangement uses TRBV7-3 and TRBJ1-6; 7 bases are a match to TRBD1. V was pared by 4 bases and J by 10 bases, with 7 bases of the junction left unmatched. The CDR3 has 14 amino acids. The germline gives CDR1 SGHTA, CDR2 FQGTGA. As DNA, the CDR3 is TGTGCCAGCAGCTACAGGGGAGAAGGGTCACCCCTCCACTTT. It encodes CASSYRGEGSPLHF.

The chain links TRBV10-3 to TRBJ2-5; no clear D. The V end lost 10 bases, the J end lost 4 bases, and 13 bases lay between the germline ends. This CDR3 region has 12 residues. Germline CDR1 is ENHRY and CDR2 is SYGVKD. For the CDR3, the DNA is TGTGCCACTTCCCGGGTGGGAGAGACCCAGTACTTC. This gives the protein CATSRVGETQYF.

At least ten counts were recorded for this clonotype. The gene calls are TRBV7-2 and TRBJ2-3; the D gene is possibly TRBD1 (5 bases). This CDR3 is 14 amino acids long. V lost 2 bases and J lost 0, with 6 bases in between. Germline V lookup: CDR1 SGHTA, CDR2 FQGNSA. In DNA, the CDR3 is TGTGCCAGCAGCTTACAGGGAAGCACAGATACGCAGTATTTT. Its protein is CASSLQGSTDTQYF.

The chain links TRBV27 to TRBJ2-2, with D tentatively TRBD1 or TRBD2 (5 bases each). V dropped 5 bases and J dropped 7 bases, with 17 bases sitting between them. Germline V lookup: CDR1 MNHEY, CDR2 SMNVEV (reference sequence). This CDR3 comprises 15 residues. The CDR3 nucleotides are TGTGCCAGCAGTCTCGGGCAGGGACGGAGCGGGGAGCTGTTTTTT. This encodes CASSLGQGRSGELFF.

This clonotype occurred many times. The rearrangement uses TRBV12-3 or TRBV12-4 and TRBJ1-4; 11 nucleotides match TRBD1. CDR3 length: 16 amino acids. V shed 4 bases, J shed 10 bases, and the junction held 11 bases outside the gene matches. This CDR3 is CASSSNGQGARGKLFF. The CDR3 coding sequence is TGTGCCAGCAGTTCCAACGGACAGGGGGCGCGAGGAAAACTGTTTTTT.